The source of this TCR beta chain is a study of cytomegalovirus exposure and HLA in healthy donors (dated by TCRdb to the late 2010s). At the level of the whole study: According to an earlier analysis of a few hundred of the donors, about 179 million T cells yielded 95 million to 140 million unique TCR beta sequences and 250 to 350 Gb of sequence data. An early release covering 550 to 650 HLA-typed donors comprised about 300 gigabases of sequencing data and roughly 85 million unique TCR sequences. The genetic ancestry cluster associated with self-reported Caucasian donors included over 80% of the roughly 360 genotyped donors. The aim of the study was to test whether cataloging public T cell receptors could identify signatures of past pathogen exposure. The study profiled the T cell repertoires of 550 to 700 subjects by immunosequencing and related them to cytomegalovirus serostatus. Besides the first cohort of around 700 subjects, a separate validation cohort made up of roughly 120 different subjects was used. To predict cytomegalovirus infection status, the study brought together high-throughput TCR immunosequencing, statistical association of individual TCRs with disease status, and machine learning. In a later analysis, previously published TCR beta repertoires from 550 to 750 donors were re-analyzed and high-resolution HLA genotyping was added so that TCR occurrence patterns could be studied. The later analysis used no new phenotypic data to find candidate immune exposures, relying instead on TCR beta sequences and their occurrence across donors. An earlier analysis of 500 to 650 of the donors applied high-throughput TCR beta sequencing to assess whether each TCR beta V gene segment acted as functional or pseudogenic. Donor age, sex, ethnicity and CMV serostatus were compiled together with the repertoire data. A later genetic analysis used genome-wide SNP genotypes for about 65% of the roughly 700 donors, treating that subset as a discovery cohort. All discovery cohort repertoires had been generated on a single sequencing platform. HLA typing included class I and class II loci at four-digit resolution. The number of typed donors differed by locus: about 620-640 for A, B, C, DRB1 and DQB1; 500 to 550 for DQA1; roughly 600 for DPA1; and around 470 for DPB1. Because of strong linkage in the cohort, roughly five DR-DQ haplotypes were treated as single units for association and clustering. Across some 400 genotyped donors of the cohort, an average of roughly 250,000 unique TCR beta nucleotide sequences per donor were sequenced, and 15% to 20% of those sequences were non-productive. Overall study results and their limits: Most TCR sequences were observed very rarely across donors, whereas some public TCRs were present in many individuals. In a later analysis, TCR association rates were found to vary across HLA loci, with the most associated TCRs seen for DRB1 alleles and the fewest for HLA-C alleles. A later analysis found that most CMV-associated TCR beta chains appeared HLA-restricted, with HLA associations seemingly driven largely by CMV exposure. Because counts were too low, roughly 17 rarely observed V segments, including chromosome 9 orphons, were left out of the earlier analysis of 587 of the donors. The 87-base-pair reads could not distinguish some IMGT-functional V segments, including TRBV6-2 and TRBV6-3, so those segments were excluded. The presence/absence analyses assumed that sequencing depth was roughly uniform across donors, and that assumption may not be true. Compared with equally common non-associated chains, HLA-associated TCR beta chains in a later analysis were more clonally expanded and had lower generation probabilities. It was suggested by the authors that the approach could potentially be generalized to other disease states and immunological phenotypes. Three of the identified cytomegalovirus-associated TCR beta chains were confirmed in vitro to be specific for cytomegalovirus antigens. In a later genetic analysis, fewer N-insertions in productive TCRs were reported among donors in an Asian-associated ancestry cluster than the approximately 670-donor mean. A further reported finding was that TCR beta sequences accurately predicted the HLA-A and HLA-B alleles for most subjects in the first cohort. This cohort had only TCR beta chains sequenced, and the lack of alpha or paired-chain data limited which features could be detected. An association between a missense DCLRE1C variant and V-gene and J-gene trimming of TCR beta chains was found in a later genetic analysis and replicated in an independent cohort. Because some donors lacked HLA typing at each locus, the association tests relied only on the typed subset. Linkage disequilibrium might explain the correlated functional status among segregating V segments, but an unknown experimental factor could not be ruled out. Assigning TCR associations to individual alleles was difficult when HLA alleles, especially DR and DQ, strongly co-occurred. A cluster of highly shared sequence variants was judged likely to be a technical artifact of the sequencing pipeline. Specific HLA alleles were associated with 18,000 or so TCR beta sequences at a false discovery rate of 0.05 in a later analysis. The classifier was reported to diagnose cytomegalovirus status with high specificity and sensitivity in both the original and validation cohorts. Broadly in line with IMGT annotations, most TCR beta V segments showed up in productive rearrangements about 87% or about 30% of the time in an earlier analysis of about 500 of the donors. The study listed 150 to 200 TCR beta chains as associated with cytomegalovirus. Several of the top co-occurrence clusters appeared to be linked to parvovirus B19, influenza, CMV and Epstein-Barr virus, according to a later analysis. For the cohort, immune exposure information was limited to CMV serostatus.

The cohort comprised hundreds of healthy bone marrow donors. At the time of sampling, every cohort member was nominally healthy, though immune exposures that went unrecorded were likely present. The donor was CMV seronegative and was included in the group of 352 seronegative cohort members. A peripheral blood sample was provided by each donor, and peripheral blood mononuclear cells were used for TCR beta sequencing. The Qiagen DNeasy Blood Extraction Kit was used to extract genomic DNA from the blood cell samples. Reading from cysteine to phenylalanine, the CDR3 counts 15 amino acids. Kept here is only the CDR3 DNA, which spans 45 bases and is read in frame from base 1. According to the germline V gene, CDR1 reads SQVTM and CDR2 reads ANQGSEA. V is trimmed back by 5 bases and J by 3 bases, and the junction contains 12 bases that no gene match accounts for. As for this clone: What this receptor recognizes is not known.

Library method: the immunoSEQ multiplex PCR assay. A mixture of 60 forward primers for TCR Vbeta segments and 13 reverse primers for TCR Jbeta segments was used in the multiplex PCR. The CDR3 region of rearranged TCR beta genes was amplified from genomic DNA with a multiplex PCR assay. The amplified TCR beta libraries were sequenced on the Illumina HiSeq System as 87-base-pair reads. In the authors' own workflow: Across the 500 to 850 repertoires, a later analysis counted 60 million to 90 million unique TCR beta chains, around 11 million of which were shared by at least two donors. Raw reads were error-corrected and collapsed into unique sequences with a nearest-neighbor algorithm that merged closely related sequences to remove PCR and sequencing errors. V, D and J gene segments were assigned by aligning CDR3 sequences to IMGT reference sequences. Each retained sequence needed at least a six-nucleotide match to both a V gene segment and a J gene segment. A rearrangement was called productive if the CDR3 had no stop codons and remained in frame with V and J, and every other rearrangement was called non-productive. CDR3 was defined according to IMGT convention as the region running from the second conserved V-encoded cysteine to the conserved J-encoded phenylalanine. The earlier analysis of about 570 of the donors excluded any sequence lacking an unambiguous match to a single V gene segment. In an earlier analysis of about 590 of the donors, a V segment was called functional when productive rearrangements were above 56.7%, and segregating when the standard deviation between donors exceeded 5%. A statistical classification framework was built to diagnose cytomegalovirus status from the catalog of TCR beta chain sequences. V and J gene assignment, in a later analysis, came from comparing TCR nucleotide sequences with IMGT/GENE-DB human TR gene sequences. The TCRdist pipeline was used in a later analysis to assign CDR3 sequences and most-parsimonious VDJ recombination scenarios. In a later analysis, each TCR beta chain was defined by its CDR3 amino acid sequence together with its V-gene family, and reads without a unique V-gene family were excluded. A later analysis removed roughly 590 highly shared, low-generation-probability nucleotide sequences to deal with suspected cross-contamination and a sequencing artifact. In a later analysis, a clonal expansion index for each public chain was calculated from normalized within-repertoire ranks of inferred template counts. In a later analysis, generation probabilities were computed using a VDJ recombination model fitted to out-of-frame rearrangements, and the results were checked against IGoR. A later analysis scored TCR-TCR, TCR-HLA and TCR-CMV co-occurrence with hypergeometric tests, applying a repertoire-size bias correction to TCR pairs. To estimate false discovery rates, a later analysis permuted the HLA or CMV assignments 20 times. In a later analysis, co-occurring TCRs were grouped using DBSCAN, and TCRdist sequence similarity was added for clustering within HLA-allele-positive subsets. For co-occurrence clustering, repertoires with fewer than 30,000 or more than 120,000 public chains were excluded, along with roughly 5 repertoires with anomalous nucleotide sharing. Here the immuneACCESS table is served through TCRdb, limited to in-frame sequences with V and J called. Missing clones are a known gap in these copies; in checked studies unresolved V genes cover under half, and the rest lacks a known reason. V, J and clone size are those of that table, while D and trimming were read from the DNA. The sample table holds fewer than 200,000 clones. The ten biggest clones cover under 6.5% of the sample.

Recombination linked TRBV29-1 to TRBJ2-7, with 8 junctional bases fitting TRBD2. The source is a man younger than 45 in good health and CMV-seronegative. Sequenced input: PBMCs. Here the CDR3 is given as CSVRPGRADRYEQYF. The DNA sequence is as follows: TGCAGCGTTCGGCCCGGGAGGGCCGATCGCTACGAGCAGTACTTC.